The source of this TCR beta chain is a study of regulatory T cells in long-lasting Graves disease. The germline V gene has CDR1 SGHKS and CDR2 YYEKEE (reference sequence). CDR3 length: 18 residues. Trimming removed 4 bases from V and 5 bases from J, with 26 bases in between. Time point indicated: newly diagnosed GD, antithyroid drugs for less than 3 months. PBMCs were the source of the RNA used for TCR sequencing. This clonotype was observed a handful of times. Building the TCR beta libraries relied on iRepertoire HTBI primers, and CDR3 regions underwent Arm-PCR. TCRdb itself ran the multiplex PCR reads through MiXCR, one entry per CDR3 protein. Here the sample spans approximately 540,000 distinct CDR3 sequences, 12% being singletons. These sequences were also reported in another study, on T cells in Graves' hyperthyroidism and ophthalmopathy.

The chain uses TRBV5-5 and TRBJ2-3; a possible D gene is TRBD2 (6 bases). The input for sequencing was peripheral blood mononuclear cells (PBMCs), taken at new diagnosis, from a patient treated with antithyroid drugs. This TCR was sampled from a woman aged 25 to 45 with Graves disease. CDR3 in DNA: TGTGCCAGCAGCCCCAATCCTGGCTTAGACGGGAGAAAAGATACGCAGTATTTT. It yields the protein CASSPNPGLDGRKDTQYF. The variable domain in full, completed from reference TRBV5-5 and TRBJ2-3, reads DAGVTQSPTHLIKTRGQQVTLRCSPISGHKSVSWYQQVLGQGPQFIFQYYEKEERGRGNFPDRFSARQFPNYSSELNVNALLLGDSALYLCASSPNPGLDGRKDTQYFGPGTRLTVL.